The entry below gives a single T cell receptor (beta chain) sequence along with its context. The data were obtained in a study of blood T cell repertoires in COVID-19. Some clones are missing from TCRdb's copy, which holds only in-frame ones; the method was immunoSEQ multiplex PCR. Of around 210,000 clones listed, roughly 88% are singletons. Germline CDR1 and CDR2: SGHNT and YENEEA. Trimming removed 3 bases from V and 4 bases from J, with 4 bases in between. This CDR3 region has 12 residues. J is TRBJ1-3 and V is TRBV11-3, with D hard to call. This clonotype was sampled from a man aged 18 to 30 with active or convalescent COVID-19. Sequenced material: peripheral blood. DNA of the CDR3: TGTGCCAGCAGCTTGGAGGGAAACACCATATATTTT. Its protein is CASSLEGNTIYF.